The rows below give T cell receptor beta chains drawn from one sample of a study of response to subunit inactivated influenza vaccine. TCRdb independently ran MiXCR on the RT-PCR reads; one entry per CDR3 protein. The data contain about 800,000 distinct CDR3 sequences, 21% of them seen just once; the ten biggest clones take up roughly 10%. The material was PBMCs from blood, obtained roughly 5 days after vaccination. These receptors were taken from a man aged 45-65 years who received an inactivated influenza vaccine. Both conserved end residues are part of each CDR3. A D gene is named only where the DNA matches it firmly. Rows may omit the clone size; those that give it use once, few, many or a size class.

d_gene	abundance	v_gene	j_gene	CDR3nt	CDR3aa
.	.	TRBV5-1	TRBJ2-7	TGCGCCAGCAGCGGGGCTGGGGGCTGGTACGAGCAGTACTTC	CASSGAGGWYEQYF
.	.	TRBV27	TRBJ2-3	TGTGCCAGCAGTTTGTCCGGGTGGACAGATACGCAGTATTTT	CASSLSGWTDTQYF
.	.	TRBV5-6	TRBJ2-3	TGTGCCAGCAGCTCCGGGATCGGGCAGTATTTT	CASSSGIGQYF
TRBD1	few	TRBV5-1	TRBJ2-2	TGCGCCAGCAGCTTAACGGGACAGGGGTCGTCGAACACCGGGGAGCTGTTTTTT	CASSLTGQGSSNTGELFF
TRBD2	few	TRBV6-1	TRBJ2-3	TGTGCCAGCTGGCGGGGGACGTGGGATACGCAGTATTTT	CASWRGTWDTQYF
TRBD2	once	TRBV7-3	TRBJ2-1	TGTGCCAGCAGCCCTGGGGGCACTAGCGGGGACTACAATGAGCAGTTCTTC	CASSPGGTSGDYNEQFF
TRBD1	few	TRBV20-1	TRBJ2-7	TGCAGTGCAGGGGGACAGGGAGGCGAGCAGTACTTC	CSAGGQGGEQYF
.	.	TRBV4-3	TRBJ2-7	TGCGCCAGCAGCCAAGGGGCTTTGAGGGGTCCTCTCCCCTACGAGCAGTACTTC	CASSQGALRGPLPYEQYF
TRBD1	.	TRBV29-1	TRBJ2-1	TGCAGCGTGCTAGAAAGACGGGACAGATACAATGAGCAGTTCTTC	CSVLERRDRYNEQFF
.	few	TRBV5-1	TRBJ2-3	TGCGCCAGCAGCTTGGGTGGCAGCGGACAGATCGTAGATACGCAGTATTTT	CASSLGGSGQIVDTQYF
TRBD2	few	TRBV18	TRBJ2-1	TGTGCCAGCTCACCACCTGGAAAAGCGGGGCTCTACAATGAGCAGTTCTTC	CASSPPGKAGLYNEQFF
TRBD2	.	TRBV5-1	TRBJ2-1	TGCGCCAGCAGCTTACCCGGGACTAGCGGGACCTCCTACAATGAGCAGTTCTTC	CASSLPGTSGTSYNEQFF
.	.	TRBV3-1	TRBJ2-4	TGTGCCAGCAGCCAATCAGGAGCCAAAAACATTCAGTACTTC	CASSQSGAKNIQYF
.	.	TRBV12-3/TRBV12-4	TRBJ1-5	TGTGCCAGCAGCCGTATCAATCAGCCCCAGCATTTT	CASSRINQPQHF
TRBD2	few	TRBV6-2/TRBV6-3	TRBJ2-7	TGTGCCAGCAGAGCTCCGGGAGCGGGAGGAGGTCGAGGTAGCGGCGAGCAGTACTTC	CASRAPGAGGGRGSGEQYF
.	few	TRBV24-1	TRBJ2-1	TGTGCCACCAGTGACCCTGCGGGTTCTAATGAGCAGTTCTTC	CATSDPAGSNEQFF
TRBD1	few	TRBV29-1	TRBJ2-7	TGCAGCGTTGAGAATACAGGGGGCTCCTACGAGCAGTACTTC	CSVENTGGSYEQYF
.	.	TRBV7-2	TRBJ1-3	TGTGCCAGCAGCTTAGCGAGGGCCAGCTCTGGAAACACCATATATTTT	CASSLARASSGNTIYF
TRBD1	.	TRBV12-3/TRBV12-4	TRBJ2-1	TGTGCCAGCAGTTCAGGGGGCTCTTACAGTGAGCAGTTCTTC	CASSSGGSYSEQFF
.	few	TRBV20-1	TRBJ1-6	TGCAGTGCTGCCTCCGGGAATTCACCCCTCCACTTT	CSAASGNSPLHF
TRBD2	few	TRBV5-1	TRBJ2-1	TGCGCCAGCAGCTTGGATACGGGAGGAGCCTACAATGAGCAGTTCTTC	CASSLDTGGAYNEQFF
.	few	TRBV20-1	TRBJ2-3	TGCAGTGCCGGGACTGCGACTAGCACAGATACGCAGTATTTT	CSAGTATSTDTQYF
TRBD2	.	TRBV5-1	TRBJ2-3	TGCGCCAGCAGCTTATATTCTAGCGGGGGACGGGGAGATACGCAGTATTTT	CASSLYSSGGRGDTQYF
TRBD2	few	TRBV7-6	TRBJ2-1	TGTGCCAGCAGCTTAGGGGCAGCGGGGGGGTACAATGAGCAGTTCTTC	CASSLGAAGGYNEQFF
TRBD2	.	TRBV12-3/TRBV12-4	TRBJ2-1	TGTGCCAGCAGCCCCCGGCGGGGGAGCTCCTACAATGAGCAGTTCTTC	CASSPRRGSSYNEQFF
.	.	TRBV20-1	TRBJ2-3	TGCAGTGCTAGAGATATGCAGGGTTGGGCTCGGTATTTT	CSARDMQGWARYF
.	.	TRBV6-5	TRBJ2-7	TGTGCCAGCAGTTACTCGGAACAGGGCTACGAGCAGTACTTC	CASSYSEQGYEQYF
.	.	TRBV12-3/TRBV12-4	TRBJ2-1	TGTGCCAGCGTTCGGCAGGGTAGTGCCTTTGGGCAGTTCTTC	CASVRQGSAFGQFF
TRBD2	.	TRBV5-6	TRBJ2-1	TGTGCCAGCAGGAGACTAGCGGGAGGGCCGGCGCAGTTCTTC	CASRRLAGGPAQFF
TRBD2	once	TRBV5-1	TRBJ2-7	TGCGCCAGCAGCTTGATTGGGAGGGGAGAAGCCTACGAGCAGTACTTC	CASSLIGRGEAYEQYF
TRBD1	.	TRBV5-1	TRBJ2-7	TGCGCCAGCAGGGAAGGACAGGGGTTCTCCTACGAGCAGTACTTC	CASREGQGFSYEQYF
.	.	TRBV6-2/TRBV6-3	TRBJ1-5	TGTGCCAGCAGTTACTTAACAGGCAGGGCGAACAATCAGCCCCAGCATTTT	CASSYLTGRANNQPQHF
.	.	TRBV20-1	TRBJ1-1	TGCAGTGCTAGTAGGGTCCGAGCGGGGGACGAAGCTTTCTTT	CSASRVRAGDEAFF
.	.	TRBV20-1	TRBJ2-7	TGCAGTGCCACGGCCAGGATTCGGGAGCAGTACTTC	CSATARIREQYF
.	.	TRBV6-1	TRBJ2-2	TGTGCCAGCAGCACAGCGGAGAACACCGGGGAGCTGTTTTTT	CASSTAENTGELFF
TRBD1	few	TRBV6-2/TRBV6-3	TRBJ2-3	TGTGCCAGCAGTCGCCACCGGGACAGGCTCACAGATACGCAGTATTTT	CASSRHRDRLTDTQYF
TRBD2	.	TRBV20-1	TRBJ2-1	TGCAGTGCTACGGGACTAGCGGGAGGAGGGGCCTACAATGAGCAGTTCTTC	CSATGLAGGGAYNEQFF
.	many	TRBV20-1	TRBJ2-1	TGCAGTGCTGGCGGACTTGCTTGGGGTGAGCAGTTCTTC	CSAGGLAWGEQFF
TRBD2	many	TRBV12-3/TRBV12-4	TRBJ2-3	TGTGCCAGCAGTTTAGGGCTAGCGGACACAGATACGCAGTATTTT	CASSLGLADTDTQYF
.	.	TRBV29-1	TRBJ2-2	TGCAGCGTTGAATTAAAGAGACTAGCGAACACCGGGGAGCTGTTTTTT	CSVELKRLANTGELFF
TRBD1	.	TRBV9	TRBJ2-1	TGTGCCAGCAGCGTAAGACAGGGGTGGAATGAGCAGTTCTTC	CASSVRQGWNEQFF
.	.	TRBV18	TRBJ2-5	TGTGCCAGCTCACCAGCAGGGCCAGGGTTACAAGAGACCCAGTACTTC	CASSPAGPGLQETQYF
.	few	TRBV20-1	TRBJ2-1	TGCAGTGCTAGACTAGTTAACTACAATGAGCAGTTCTTC	CSARLVNYNEQFF
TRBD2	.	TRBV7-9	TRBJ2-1	TGTGCCAGCAGCCTTCCGGGAGGAAGGTTCTTC	CASSLPGGRFF
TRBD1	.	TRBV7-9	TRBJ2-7	TGTGCCAGCAGTATCCGGGACAGAACCCGCTACGAGCAGTACTTC	CASSIRDRTRYEQYF
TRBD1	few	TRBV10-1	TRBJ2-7	TGCGCCAGCAGTGAGTCGGACAGGGTGGACGAGCAGTACTTC	CASSESDRVDEQYF
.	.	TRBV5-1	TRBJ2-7	TGCGCCAGCAGCATAAGGGGACCAAACTACGAGCAGTACTTC	CASSIRGPNYEQYF
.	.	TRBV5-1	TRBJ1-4	TGCGCCAGCAGCTTGAAGCCCGCAACTAATGAAAAACTGTTTTTT	CASSLKPATNEKLFF
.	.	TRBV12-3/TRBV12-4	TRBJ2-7	TGTGCCATCAGTTTAGGGGGACAAGCCTACGAGCAGTACTTC	CAISLGGQAYEQYF
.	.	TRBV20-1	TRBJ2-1	TGCAGTGTTACAGGGTCTGCAGGCTCCTACAATGAGCAGTTCTTC	CSVTGSAGSYNEQFF
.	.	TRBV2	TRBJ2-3	TGTGCCAGCAGTGACATAATATGGGACCGTTCCACAGATACGCAGTATTTT	CASSDIIWDRSTDTQYF
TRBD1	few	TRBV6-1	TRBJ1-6	TGTGCCAGCAGAAGCAGGACAGGGGTGGGATCACCCCTCCACTTT	CASRSRTGVGSPLHF
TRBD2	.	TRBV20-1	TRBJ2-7	TGCAGTGCTAGAGGAGGAGGGACTAGCGGCTCCTACGAGCAGTACTTC	CSARGGGTSGSYEQYF